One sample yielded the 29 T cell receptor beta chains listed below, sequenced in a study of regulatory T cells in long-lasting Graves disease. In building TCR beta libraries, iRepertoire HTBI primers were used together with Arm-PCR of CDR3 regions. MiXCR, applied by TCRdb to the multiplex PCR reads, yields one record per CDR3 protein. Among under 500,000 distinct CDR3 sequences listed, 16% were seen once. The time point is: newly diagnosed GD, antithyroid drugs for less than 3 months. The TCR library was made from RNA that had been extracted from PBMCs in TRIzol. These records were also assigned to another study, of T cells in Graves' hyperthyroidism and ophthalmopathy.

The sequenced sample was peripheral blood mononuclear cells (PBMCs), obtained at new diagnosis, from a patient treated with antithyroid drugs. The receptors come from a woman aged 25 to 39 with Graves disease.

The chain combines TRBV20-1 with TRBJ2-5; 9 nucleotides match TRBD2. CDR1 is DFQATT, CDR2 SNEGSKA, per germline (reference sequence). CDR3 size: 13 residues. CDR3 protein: CLVGAGGVETQYF. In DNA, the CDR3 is TGCCTAGTGGGTGCGGGAGGGGTCGAGACCCAGTACTTC.

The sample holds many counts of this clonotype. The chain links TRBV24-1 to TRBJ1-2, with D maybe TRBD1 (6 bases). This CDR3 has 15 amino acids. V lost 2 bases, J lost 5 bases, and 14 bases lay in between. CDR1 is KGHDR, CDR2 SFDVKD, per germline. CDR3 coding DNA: TGTGCCACCAGTGATTCAAAGAGGACAGCGTATGGCTACACCTTC. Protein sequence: CATSDSKRTAYGYTF.

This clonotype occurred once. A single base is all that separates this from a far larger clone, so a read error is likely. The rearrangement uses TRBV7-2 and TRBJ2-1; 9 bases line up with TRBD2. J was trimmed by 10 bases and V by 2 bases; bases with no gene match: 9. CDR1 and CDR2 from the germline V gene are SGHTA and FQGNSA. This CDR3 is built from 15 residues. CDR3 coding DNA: TGTGCCAGCAGCTTACCCTTAGCGGGAGTAGTCGAGCAGTTCTTC. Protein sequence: CASSLPLAGVVEQFF.

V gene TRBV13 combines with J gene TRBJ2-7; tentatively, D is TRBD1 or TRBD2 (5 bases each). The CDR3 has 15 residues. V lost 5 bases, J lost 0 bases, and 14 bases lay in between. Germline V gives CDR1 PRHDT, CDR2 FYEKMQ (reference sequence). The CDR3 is CASSLRDGHSYEQYF. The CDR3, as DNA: TGTGCCAGCAGCCTAAGGGACGGACACTCCTACGAGCAGTACTTC.

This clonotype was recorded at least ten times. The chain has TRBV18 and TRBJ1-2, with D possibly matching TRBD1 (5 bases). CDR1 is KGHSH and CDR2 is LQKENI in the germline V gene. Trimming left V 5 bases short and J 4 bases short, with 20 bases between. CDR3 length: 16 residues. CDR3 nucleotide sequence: TGTGCCAGCTCAAAAGGGGACCGTCGGCTCGTCTATGGCTACACCTTC. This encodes CASSKGDRRLVYGYTF.

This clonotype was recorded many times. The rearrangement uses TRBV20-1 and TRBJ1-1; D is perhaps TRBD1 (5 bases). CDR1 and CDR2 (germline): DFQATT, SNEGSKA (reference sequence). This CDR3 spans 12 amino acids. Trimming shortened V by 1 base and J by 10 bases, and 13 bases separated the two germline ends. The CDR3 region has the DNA TGCAGTGCTAGAGGGGAGCAGGGTCTAGCTTTCTTT. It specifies CSARGEQGLAFF.

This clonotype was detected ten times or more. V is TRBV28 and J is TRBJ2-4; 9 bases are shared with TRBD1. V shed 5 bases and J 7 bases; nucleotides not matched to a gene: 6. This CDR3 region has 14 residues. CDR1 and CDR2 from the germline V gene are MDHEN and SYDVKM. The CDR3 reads CASSPTGGGNIQYF. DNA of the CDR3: TGTGCCAGCAGTCCGACAGGGGGGGGGAACATTCAGTACTTC.

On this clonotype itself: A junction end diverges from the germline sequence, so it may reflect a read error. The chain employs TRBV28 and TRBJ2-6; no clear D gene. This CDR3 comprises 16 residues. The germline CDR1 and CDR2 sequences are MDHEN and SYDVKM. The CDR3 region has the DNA TGTGCCAGCAGTAGGATACAATCCGCTGGGGTCAACGTCCTGACTTTC. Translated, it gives CASSRIQSAGVNVLTF.

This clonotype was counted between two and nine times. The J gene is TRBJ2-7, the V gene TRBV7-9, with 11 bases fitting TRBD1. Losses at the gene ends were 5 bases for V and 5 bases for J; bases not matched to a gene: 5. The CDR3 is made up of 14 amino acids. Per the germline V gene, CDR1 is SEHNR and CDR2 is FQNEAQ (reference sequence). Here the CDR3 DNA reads TGTGCCAGCAGCCCCGGGACAGGGGGGAACGAGCAGTACTTC. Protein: CASSPGTGGNEQYF.

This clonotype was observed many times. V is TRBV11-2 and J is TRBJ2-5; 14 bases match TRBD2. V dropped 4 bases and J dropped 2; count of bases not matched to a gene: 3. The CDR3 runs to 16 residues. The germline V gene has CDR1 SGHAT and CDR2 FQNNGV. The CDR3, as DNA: TGTGCCAGCAGCTCCAGACTAGCGGGAGGGCAAGAGACCCAGTACTTC. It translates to CASSSRLAGGQETQYF. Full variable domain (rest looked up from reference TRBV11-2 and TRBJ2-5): EAGVAQSPRYKIIEKRQSVAFWCNPISGHATLYWYQQILGQGPKLLIQFQNNGVVDDSQLPKDRFSAERLKGVDSTLKIQPAKLEDSAVYLCASSSRLAGGQETQYFGPGTRLLVL.

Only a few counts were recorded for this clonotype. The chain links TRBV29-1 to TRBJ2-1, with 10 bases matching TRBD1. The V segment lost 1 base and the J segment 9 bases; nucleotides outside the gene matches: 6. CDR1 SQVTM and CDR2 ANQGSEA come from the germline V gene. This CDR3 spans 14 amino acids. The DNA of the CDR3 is TGCAGCGTTGAAGGGGACAGGGGTGTTGGTGAGCAGTTCTTC. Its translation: CSVEGDRGVGEQFF.

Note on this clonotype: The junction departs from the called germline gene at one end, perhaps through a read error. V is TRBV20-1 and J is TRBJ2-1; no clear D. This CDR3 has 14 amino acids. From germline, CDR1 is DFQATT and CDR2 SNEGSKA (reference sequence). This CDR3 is CSARGPLSYNEQFF. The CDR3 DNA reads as TGCAGTGCGAGAGGTCCCTTATCCTACAATGAGCAGTTCTTC.

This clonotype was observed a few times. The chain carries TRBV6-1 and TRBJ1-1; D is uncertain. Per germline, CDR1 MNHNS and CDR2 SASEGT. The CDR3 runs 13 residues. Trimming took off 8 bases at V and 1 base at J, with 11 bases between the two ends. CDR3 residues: CASGPNRNTEAFF. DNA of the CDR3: TGTGCCAGCGGTCCAAATCGGAACACTGAAGCTTTCTTT.

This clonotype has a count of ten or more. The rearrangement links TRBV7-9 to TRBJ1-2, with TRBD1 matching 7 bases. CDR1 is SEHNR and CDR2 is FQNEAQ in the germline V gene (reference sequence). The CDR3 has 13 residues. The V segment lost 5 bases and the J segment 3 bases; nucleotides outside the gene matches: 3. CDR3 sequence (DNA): TGTGCCAGCAGCCACGGGACAGACTATGGCTACACCTTC. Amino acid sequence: CASSHGTDYGYTF.

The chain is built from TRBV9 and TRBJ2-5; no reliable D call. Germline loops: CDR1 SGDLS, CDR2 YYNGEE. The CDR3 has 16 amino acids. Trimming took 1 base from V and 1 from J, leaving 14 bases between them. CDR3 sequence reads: CASSVTPQLPQETQYF. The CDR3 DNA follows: TGTGCCAGCAGCGTAACGCCCCAACTCCCCCAAGAGACCCAGTACTTC.

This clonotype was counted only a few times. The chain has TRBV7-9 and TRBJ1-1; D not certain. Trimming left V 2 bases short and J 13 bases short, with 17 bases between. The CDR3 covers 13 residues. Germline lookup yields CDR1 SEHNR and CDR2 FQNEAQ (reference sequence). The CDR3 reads CASSLPSIPGCFF. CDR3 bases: TGTGCCAGCAGCTTACCGTCTATTCCCGGATGTTTCTTT. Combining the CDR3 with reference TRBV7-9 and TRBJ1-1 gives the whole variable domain DTGVSQNPRHKITKRGQNVTFRCDPISEHNRLYWYRQTLGQGPEFLTYFQNEAQLEKSRLLSDRFSAERPKGSFSTLEIQRTEQGDSAMYLCASSLPSIPGCFFGQGTRLTVV.

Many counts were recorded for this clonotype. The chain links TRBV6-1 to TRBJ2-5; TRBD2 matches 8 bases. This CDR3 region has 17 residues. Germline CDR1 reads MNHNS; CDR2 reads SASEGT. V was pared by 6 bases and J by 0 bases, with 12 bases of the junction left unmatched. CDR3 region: CASRPSFGTRYQETQYF. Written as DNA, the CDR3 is TGTGCCAGCAGGCCTAGTTTTGGGACTAGGTACCAAGAGACCCAGTACTTC.

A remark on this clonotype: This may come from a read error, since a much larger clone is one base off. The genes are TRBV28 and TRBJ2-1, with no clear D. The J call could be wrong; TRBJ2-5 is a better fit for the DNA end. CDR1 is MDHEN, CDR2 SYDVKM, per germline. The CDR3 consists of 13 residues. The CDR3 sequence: CASSTRHQETQYF. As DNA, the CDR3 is TGTGCCAGCAGTACCCGACACCAAGAGACCCAGTACTTC.

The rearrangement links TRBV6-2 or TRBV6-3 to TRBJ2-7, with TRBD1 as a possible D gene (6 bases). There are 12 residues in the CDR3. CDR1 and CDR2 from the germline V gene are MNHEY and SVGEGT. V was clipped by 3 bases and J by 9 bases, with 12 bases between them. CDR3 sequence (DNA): TGTGCCAGCAGTTATCCTCAGGGGCCGCAGTACTTC. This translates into CASSYPQGPQYF.

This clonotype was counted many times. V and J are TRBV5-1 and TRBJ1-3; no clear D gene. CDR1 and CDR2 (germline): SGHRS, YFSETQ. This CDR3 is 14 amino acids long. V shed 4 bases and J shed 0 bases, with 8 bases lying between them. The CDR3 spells CASSPFRSGNTIYF. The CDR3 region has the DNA TGCGCCAGCAGCCCGTTCCGCTCTGGAAACACCATATATTTT.

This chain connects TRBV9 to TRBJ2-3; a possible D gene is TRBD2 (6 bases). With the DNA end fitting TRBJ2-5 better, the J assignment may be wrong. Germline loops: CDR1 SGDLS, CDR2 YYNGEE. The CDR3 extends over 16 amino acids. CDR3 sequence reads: CASSVGAGNSGETQYF. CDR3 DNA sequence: TGTGCCAGCAGCGTAGGTGCGGGGAACTCCGGGGAGACCCAGTACTTC.

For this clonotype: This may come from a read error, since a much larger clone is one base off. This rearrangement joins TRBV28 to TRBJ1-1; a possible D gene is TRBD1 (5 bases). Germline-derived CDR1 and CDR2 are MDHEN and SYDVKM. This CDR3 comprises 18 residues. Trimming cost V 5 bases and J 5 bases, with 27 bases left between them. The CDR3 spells CASSPVSGSISWGTEAFF. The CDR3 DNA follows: TGTGCCAGCAGTCCGGTCTCAGGGAGCATCAGTTGGGGAACTGAAGCTTTCTTT. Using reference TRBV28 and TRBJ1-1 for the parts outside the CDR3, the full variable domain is DVKVTQSSRYLVKRTGEKVFLECVQDMDHENMFWYRQDPGLGLRLIYFSYDVKMKEKGDIPEGYSVSREKKERFSLILESASTNQTSMYLCASSPVSGSISWGTEAFFGQGTRLTVV.

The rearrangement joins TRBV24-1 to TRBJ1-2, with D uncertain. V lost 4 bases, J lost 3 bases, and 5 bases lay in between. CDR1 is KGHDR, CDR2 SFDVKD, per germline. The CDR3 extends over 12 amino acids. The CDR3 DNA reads TGTGCCACCAGTGAGAGGGACTATGGCTACACCTTC. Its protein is CATSERDYGYTF.

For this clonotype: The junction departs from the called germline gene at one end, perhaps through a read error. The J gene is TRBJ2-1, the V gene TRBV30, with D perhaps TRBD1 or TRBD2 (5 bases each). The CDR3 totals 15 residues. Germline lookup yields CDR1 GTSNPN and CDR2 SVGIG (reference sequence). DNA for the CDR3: TGTGCCTGGGGTGTAGTGGGGCCGTCGAGGGCTGAGCAGTTCTTC. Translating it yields CAWGVVGPSRAEQFF.

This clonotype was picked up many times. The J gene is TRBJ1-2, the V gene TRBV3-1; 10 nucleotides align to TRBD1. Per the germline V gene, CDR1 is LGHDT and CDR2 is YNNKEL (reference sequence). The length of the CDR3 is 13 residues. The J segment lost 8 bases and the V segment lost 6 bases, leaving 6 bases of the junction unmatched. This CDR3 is CASRRQGAGGYTF. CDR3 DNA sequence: TGTGCCAGCAGACGACAGGGGGCTGGGGGCTACACCTTC.

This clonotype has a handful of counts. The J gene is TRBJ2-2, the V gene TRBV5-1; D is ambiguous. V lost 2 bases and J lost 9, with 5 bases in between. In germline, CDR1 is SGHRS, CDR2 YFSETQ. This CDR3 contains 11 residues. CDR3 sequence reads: CASSFGRELFF. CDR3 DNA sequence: TGCGCCAGCAGCTTCGGTCGGGAGCTGTTTTTT.

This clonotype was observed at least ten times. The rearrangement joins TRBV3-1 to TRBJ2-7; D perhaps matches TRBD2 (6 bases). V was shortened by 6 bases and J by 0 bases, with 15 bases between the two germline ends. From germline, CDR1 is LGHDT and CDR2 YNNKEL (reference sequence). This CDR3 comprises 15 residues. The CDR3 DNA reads TGTGCCAGCAGATCGGGACTGTCCAGCTCCTACGAGCAGTACTTC. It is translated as CASRSGLSSSYEQYF.

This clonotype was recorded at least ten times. For the CDR3, the DNA is TGTGCCAGCAGCTACGGAATGATCCGGAATGAGCAGTTCTTC. It specifies CASSYGMIRNEQFF. J is TRBJ2-1 and V is TRBV12-3 or TRBV12-4, with D unclear. The CDR3 loop spans 14 amino acids. Trimming took 6 bases from V and 7 from J, leaving 16 bases between them.

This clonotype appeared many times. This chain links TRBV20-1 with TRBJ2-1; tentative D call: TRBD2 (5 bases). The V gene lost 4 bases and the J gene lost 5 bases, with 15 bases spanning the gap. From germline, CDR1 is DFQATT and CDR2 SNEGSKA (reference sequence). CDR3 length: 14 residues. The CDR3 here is CSAKVLASHNEQFF. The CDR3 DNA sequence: TGCAGTGCTAAAGTGCTAGCTAGCCACAATGAGCAGTTCTTC.